Many counts were recorded for the clone carrying this T cell receptor (beta chain). The target antigen is unknown. The authors ran a second PCR of about 6 to 12 cycles using a sample-barcoded 5' primer and a J-beta primer mix. Individual samples furnished no less than 2.5 million CDR3-containing paired-end reads apiece. A single record per CDR3 protein comes from TCRdb applying MiXCR to the 5' RACE reads. The data hold hundreds of thousands of distinct CDR3 sequences, with 32% observed a single time. This specimen comes from a study of blood T cells in healthy people across ages. Study-wide results and limits: A roughly linear fall in TCR beta diversity per million T cells was seen with increasing age. Unsorted PBMC material precluded a definitive naive versus antigen-experienced comparison.

The CDR3 sequence is 13 residues long. The V gene's germline CDR1 is SNHLY and CDR2 FYNNEI. The junction had 5 bases not matched to a gene; V was cut back by 5 bases and J by 5 bases. Sequencing was performed on blood. The J gene is TRBJ1-2, the V gene TRBV2, with TRBD1 identical over 7 bases. This clonotype originated in a woman older than 75 in good health. The CDR3, as DNA: TGTGCCAGCAGTCGGGACAGAGAATATGGCTACACCTTC. The encoded protein is CASSRDREYGYTF.